These 3 T cell receptor beta chains came from one sample sequenced in a study of T cell changes during pregnancy in multiple sclerosis. Method: immunoSEQ multiplex PCR; TCRdb's copy keeps in-frame clones and lacks some. This sample has around 110,000 clones, with roughly 92% found just once. This specimen was peripheral blood, taken in the third trimester of pregnancy. The receptors derive from a female donor with multiple sclerosis, enrolled in a pregnancy study.

The V call is TRBV9, the J call TRBJ2-1; D perhaps matches TRBD2 (6 bases). From germline, CDR1 is SGDLS and CDR2 YYNGEE. The CDR3 has 14 residues. V was pared by 4 bases and J by 5 bases, with 13 bases between. The CDR3 DNA follows: TGTGCCAGCAGCCTCGGGACTTCTCACAATGAGCAGTTCTTC. It encodes CASSLGTSHNEQFF.

The chain has TRBV19 and TRBJ1-1, with D possibly matching TRBD1 (6 bases). The CDR3 runs 15 residues. The V gene's germline CDR1 is LNHDA and CDR2 SQIVND (reference sequence). V shed 6 bases and J shed 2 bases, with 16 bases lying between them. CDR3 coding DNA: TGTGCCAGTAGGACTCCCGGCAGGGGAAACACTGAAGCTTTCTTT. It is translated as CASRTPGRGNTEAFF.

The rearrangement uses TRBV28 and TRBJ1-1; 7 nucleotides align to TRBD1. Germline lookup yields CDR1 MDHEN and CDR2 SYDVKM. The CDR3 is 16 amino acids. With 5 bases clipped from V and 1 base from J, the junction kept 10 bases outside the gene matches. The CDR3 coding sequence is TGTGCCAGCAGTAACCGGGACAGCCCATGGAACACTGAAGCTTTCTTT. As protein: CASSNRDSPWNTEAFF.